One and the same sample provided the 3 T cell receptor beta chains below, sequenced in a study of Ad26.COV2.S vaccination and SARS-CoV-2 variants. Using immunoSEQ multiplex PCR, the repertoire was profiled, and TCRdb retains in-frame clones only, with some absent. The sample consists of around 450,000 clones, roughly 90% of them appearing once. Treatment meaning: around 19 received Ad26.COV2.S at low or high dose, single or two shots; 5 received placebo; per-sample allocation not given. Day 63 following the first vaccine or placebo injection was when the samples were taken. The specimen was peripheral blood, collected in a trial of Ad26.COV2.S vaccine versus placebo. Receptor source: a person between 18 and 60 years old who received the Ad26.COV2.S COVID-19 vaccine or a placebo.

J is TRBJ2-3 and V is TRBV18; D gene uncertain. V was shortened by 6 bases and J by 0 bases, with 10 bases between the two germline ends. Germline CDR1 is KGHSH and CDR2 is LQKENI. The CDR3 sequence is 14 residues long. CDR3 in DNA: TGTGCCAGCTCGAGAAGTGTTAGCACAGATACGCAGTATTTT. Protein sequence: CASSRSVSTDTQYF.

This chain links TRBV11-3 with TRBJ2-3; TRBD1 aligns across 10 bases. CDR1 is SGHNT, CDR2 YENEEA, per germline. V lost 3 bases to trimming and J lost 6 bases; unmatched junction nucleotides: 6. The CDR3 is 15 residues long. The CDR3 nucleotides read TGTGCCAGCAGCTTGCGGACAGGGGGAGTTGATACGCAGTATTTT. Encoded protein: CASSLRTGGVDTQYF.

The V gene is TRBV9, the J gene TRBJ2-7, with 10 nucleotides matching TRBD1. With 3 bases clipped from V and 2 bases from J, the junction kept 5 bases outside the gene matches. Germline CDR1 SGDLS, CDR2 YYNGEE. The length of the CDR3 is 15 residues. The CDR3 sequence: CASSAGTGETYEQYF. DNA of the CDR3: TGTGCCAGCAGCGCCGGGACAGGGGAAACCTACGAGCAGTACTTC.